One sample yielded the 2 T cell receptor beta chains listed below, sequenced in a study of T cell responses to AZD1222 COVID-19 vaccine. The data were produced by immunoSEQ multiplex PCR, yet TCRdb's version contains in-frame clones alone and is incomplete. Counted here are fewer than 90,000 clones, approximately 90% occurring once; the ten biggest clones make up around 10%. The sequencing used peripheral blood, collected 28 days after the second AZD1222 dose. Receptors were obtained from an adult who received the AZD1222 COVID-19 vaccine.

CDR3: CAWSVGLAGRIEQFF. The CDR3 nucleotides are TGTGCCTGGAGTGTCGGACTAGCGGGACGGATTGAGCAGTTCTTC. This chain joins TRBV30 and TRBJ2-1; 12 nucleotides agree with TRBD2. The CDR3 length is 15 residues. Germline loops: CDR1 GTSNPN, CDR2 SVGIG (reference sequence). Germline trimming cut 0 bases from V and 9 bases from J; bases unmatched to any gene: 6.

The chain carries TRBV10-3 and TRBJ1-1; D unclear. This CDR3 is built from 15 residues. Deletions cut 3 bases from V and 1 base from J, with 12 bases between. Germline CDR1 reads ENHRY; CDR2 reads SYGVKD. This CDR3 is CAISEVRTPNTEAFF. CDR3 nucleotide sequence: TGTGCCATCAGTGAAGTCAGAACTCCGAACACTGAAGCTTTCTTT.